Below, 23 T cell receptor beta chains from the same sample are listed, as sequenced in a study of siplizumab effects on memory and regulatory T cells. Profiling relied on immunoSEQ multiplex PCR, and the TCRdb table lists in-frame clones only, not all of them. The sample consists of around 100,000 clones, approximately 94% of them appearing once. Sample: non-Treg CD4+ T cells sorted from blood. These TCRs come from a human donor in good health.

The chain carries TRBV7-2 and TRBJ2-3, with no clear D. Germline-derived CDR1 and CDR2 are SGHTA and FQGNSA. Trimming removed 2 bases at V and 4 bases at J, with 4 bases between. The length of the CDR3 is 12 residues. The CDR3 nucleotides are TGTGCCAGCAGCTTAAGCTCAGATACGCAGTATTTT. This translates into CASSLSSDTQYF.

The CDR3 DNA sequence: TGTGCCAGCAGTGATTCACCTAGCGGGACCTACGAGCAGTACTTC. Its protein product is CASSDSPSGTYEQYF. This chain uses TRBV6-1 with TRBJ2-7, with TRBD2 identical over 9 bases. The CDR3 runs 15 residues. Germline V lookup: CDR1 MNHNS, CDR2 SASEGT. Trimming at V came to 3 bases and at J to 2 bases, leaving 5 bases not matched to a gene.

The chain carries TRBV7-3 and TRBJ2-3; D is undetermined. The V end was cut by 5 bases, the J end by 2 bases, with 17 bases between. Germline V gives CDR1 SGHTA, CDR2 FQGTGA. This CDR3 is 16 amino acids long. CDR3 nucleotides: TGTGCCAGCAGCCAGACCGGAGACGGATACACAGATACGCAGTATTTT. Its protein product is CASSQTGDGYTDTQYF. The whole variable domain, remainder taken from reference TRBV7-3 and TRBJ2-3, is GAGVSQTPSNKVTEKGKYVELRCDPISGHTALYWYRQSLGQGPEFLIYFQGTGAADDSGLPNDRFFAVRPEGSVSTLKIQRTERGDSAVYLCASSQTGDGYTDTQYFGPGTRLTVL.

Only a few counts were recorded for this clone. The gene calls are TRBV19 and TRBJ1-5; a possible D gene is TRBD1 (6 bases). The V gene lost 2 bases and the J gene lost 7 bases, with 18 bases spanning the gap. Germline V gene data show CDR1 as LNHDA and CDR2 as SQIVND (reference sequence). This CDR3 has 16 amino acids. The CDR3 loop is CASSIPSQGSGQPQHF. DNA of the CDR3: TGTGCCAGTAGTATACCTTCACAGGGAAGTGGGCAGCCCCAGCATTTT.

The CDR3 DNA follows: TGTGCCAGCAGCCTGACAGGGGGCGATGAAAAACTGTTTTTT. It specifies CASSLTGGDEKLFF. J is TRBJ1-4 and V is TRBV7-9; 10 nucleotides align to TRBD1. Unmatched junction bases numbered 3, after V lost 5 bases and J lost 6 bases. In germline, CDR1 is SEHNR, CDR2 FQNEAQ (reference sequence). This CDR3 region has 14 residues.

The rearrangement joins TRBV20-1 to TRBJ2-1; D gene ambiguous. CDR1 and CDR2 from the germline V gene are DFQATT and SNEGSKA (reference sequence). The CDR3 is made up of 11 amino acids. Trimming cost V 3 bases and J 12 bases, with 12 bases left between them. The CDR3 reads CSASRDGLQFF. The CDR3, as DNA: TGCAGTGCTAGTAGAGATGGGCTGCAGTTCTTC.

This chain's CDR3 is CASSPGGREQYF. The DNA for the CDR3 is TGTGCCAGCAGTCCCGGTGGGCGCGAGCAGTACTTC. The J gene is TRBJ2-7, the V gene TRBV28; D uncertain. Trimming pared 5 bases from V and 6 bases from J, leaving 11 bases between. This CDR3 has 12 amino acids. From germline, CDR1 is MDHEN and CDR2 SYDVKM.

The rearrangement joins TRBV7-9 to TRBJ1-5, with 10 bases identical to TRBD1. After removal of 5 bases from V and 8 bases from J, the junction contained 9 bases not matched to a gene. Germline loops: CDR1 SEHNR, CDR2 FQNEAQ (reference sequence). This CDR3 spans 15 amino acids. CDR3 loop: CASSPGTGVVEPQHF. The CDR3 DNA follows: TGTGCCAGCAGCCCCGGGACAGGGGTAGTAGAGCCCCAGCATTTT.

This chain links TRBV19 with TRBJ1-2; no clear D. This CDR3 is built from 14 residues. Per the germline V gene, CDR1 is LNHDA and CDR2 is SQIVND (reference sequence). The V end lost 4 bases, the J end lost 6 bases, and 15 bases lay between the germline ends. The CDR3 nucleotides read TGTGCCAGTAGTAAGGACCTTATCCTGAATGGCTACACCTTC. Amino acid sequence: CASSKDLILNGYTF.

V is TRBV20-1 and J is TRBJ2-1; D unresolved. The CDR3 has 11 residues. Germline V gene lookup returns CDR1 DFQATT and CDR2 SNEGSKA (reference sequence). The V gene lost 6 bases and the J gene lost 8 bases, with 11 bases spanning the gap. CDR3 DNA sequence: TGCAGTGCCCAAGGTTTTTATGAGCAGTTCTTC. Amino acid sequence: CSAQGFYEQFF.

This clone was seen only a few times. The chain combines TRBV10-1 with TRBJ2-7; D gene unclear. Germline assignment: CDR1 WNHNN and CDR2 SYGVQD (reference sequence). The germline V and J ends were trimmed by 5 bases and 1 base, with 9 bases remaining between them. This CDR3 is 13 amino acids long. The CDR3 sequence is CASSSADSYEQYF. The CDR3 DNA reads TGCGCCAGCAGTTCGGCGGATTCCTACGAGCAGTACTTC.

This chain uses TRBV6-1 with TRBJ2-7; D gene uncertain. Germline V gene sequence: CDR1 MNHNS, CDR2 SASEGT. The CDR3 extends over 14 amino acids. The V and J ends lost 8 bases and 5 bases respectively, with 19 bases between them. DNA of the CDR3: TGTGCCAGCCAATTGGCTTACCCTAGAGACGAGCAGTACTTC. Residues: CASQLAYPRDEQYF.

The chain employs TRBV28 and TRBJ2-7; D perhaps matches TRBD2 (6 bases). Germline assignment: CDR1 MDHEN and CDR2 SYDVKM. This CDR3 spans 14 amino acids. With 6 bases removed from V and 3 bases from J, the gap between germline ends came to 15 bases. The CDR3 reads CASRAGTSLYEQYF. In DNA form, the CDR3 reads TGTGCCAGCAGGGCAGGGACTTCTCTCTACGAGCAGTACTTC.

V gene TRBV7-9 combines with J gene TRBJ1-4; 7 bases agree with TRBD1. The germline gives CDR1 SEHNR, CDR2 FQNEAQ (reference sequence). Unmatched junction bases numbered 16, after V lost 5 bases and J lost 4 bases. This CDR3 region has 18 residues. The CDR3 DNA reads TGTGCCAGCAGCCCCCCTTTGGGTATCGGGACAGATAATGAAAAACTGTTTTTT. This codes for CASSPPLGIGTDNEKLFF.

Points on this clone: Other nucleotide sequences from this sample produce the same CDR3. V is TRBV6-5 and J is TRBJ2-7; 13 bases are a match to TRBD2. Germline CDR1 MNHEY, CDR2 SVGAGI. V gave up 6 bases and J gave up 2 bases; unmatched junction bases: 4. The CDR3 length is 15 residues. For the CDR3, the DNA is TGTGCCAGCAGCCGACTAGCGGGAGGCACCTACGAGCAGTACTTC. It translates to CASSRLAGGTYEQYF.

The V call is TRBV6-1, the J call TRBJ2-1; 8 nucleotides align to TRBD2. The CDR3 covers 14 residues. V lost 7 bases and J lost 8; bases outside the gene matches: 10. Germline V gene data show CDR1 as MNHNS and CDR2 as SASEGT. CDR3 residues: CASTRGGSADEQFF. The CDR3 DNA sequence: TGTGCCAGCACCCGCGGGGGGAGCGCGGATGAGCAGTTCTTC.

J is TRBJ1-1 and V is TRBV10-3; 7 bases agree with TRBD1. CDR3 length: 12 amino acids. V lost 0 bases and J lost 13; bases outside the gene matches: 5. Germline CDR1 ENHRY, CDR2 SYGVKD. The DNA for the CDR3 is TGTGCCATCAGTGAGTCAGGGACAGTGTTTTTCTTT. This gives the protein CAISESGTVFFF.

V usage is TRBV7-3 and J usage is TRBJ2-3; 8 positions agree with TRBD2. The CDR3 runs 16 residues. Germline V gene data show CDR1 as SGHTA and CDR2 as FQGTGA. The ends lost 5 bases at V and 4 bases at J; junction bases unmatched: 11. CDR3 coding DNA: TGTGCCAGCAGCCCTGGACTAGCCAGTTCGTCAGATACGCAGTATTTT. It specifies CASSPGLASSSDTQYF.

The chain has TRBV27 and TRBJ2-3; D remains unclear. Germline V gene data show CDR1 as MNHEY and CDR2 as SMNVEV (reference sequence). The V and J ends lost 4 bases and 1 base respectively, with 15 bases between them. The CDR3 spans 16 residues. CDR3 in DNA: TGTGCCAGCAGTTCCTACAGAATTGAAGGCACAGATACGCAGTATTTT. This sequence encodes CASSSYRIEGTDTQYF.

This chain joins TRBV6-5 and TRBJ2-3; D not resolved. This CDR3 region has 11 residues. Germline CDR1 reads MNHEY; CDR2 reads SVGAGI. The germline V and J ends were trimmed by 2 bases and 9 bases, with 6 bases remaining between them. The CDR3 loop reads CASSYASTQYF. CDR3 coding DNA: TGTGCCAGCAGTTACGCTTCAACGCAGTATTTT.

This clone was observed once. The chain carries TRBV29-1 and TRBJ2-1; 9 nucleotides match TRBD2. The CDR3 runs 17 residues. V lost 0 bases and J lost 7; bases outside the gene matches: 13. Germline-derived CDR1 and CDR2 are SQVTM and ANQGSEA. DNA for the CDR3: TGCAGCGTTGAAGACCCCAGGGGTAGCGGGAGTCGAAATGAGCAGTTCTTC. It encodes CSVEDPRGSGSRNEQFF.

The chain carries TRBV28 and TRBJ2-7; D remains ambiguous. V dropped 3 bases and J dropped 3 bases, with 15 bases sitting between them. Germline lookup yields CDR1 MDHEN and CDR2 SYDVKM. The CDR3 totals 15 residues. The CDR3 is CASSLGSTGFYEQYF. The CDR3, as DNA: TGTGCCAGCAGTTTGGGGTCTACTGGGTTCTACGAGCAGTACTTC.

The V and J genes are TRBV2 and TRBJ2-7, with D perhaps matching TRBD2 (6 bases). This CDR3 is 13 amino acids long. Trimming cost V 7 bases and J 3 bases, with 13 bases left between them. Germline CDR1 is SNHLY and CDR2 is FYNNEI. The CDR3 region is CASTRRVDYEQYF. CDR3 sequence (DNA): TGTGCCAGCACCCGGAGGGTAGACTACGAGCAGTACTTC.